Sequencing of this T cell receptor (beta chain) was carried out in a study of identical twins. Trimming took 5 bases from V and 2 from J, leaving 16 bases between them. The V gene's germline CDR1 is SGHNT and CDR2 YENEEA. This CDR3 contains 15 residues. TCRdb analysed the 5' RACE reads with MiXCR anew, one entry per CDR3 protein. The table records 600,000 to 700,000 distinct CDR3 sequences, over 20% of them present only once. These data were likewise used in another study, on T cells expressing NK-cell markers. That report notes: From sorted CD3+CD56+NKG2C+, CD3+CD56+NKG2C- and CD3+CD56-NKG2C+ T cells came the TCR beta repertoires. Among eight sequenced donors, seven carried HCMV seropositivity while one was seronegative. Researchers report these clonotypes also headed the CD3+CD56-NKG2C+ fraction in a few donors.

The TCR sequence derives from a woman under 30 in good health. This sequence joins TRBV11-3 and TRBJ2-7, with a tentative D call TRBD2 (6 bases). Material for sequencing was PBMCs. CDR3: CASSIGGGETYEQYF. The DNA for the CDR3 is TGTGCCAGCAGCATAGGCGGAGGGGAAACCTACGAGCAGTACTTC.